This entry describes one TCR beta chain. No antigen is known for it. The V end was cut by 8 bases, the J end by 0 bases, with 8 bases between. The CDR3 totals 12 residues. Germline lookup yields CDR1 MNHNY and CDR2 SVGAGI (reference sequence). This entry belongs to a study of OX40 agonist ivuxolimab in advanced cancers. Study outcomes and limitations: Doses of 0.1 to 3.0 mg/kg were accompanied by clonal expansion of CD4+ and CD8+ blood T cells by week 6. Expanded clones belonging to CD8+ T cells outnumbered, on average, those of CD4+. Normalized expansion of T-cell clones was also low for some nonresponders.

Sequencing used immunoSEQ multiplex PCR; TCRdb keeps in-frame clones, though not all of them. Found here are about 46,000 clones, more than 70% of them singletons; the top ten hold roughly 10%. The V call is TRBV6-6, the J call TRBJ2-7; D not resolved. Sequencing was performed on CD4+ or CD8+ T cells sorted from blood, taken in a trial of the OX40 agonist ivuxolimab. This clonotype originated in an adult with an advanced solid tumor such as melanoma, head and neck, liver or kidney cancer. The CDR3 DNA reads TGTGCCAGCGGCACGATCTCCTACGAGCAGTACTTC. This codes for CASGTISYEQYF.